The 22 T cell receptor beta chains below all came from one sample that was sequenced in a study of control samples from healthy donors and cancer patients. Produced via immunoSEQ multiplex PCR; TCRdb's table is partial and in-frame only. The table has 15,000 to 20,000 clones, 85% to 90% seen once; the top ten hold less than 35%. The material sequenced was PBMCs. The receptors were gathered from a man aged 60 to 75 with head and neck cancer.

The V gene is TRBV6-6, the J gene TRBJ2-1, with a tentative D call TRBD1 (5 bases). Deletions cut 5 bases from V and 8 bases from J, with 13 bases between. CDR1 MNHNY and CDR2 SVGAGI come from the germline V gene (reference sequence). The CDR3 sequence is 13 residues long. The CDR3 sequence: CASSRQGVDEQFF. The CDR3 bases are TGTGCCAGCAGTCGACAAGGGGTGGATGAGCAGTTCTTC.

This rearrangement joins TRBV12-3 or TRBV12-4 to TRBJ2-3; the D is unclear. CDR3 size: 12 residues. Trimming cost V 7 bases and J 2 bases, with 7 bases left between them. CDR3 nucleotides: TGTGCCAGCACCTTAGCCACAGATACGCAGTATTTT. Translating gives CASTLATDTQYF.

This sequence joins TRBV6-2 or TRBV6-3 and TRBJ1-1; 9 bases fit TRBD1. Germline V gives CDR1 MNHEY, CDR2 SVGEGT. V was pared by 0 bases and J by 4 bases, with 9 bases of the junction left unmatched. The CDR3 runs 17 residues. This CDR3 is CASSYSRTGARFTEAFF. CDR3 DNA: TGTGCCAGCAGTTACTCGAGGACAGGGGCCAGGTTCACTGAAGCTTTCTTT.

The V call is TRBV25-1, the J call TRBJ2-7; D is ambiguous. CDR3 length: 11 amino acids. Germline values: CDR1 MGHDK, CDR2 SYGVNS. Trimming pared 8 bases from V and 0 bases from J, leaving 5 bases between. The CDR3 spells CASRSSYEQYF. The CDR3, as DNA: TGTGCCAGCCGAAGCTCCTACGAGCAGTACTTC.

The chain uses TRBV28 and TRBJ2-7, with TRBD2 as a possible D gene (7 bases). V was shortened by 6 bases and J by 4 bases, with 13 bases between the two germline ends. The germline V gene encodes CDR1 MDHEN and CDR2 SYDVKM. CDR3 size: 13 residues. This chain's CDR3 is CASREGGPYEQYF. In DNA, the CDR3 is TGTGCCAGCAGAGAGGGGGGGCCTTACGAGCAGTACTTC.

The chain recombines TRBV6-5 with TRBJ2-7; D uncertain. Trimming took off 0 bases at V and 3 bases at J, with 12 bases between the two ends. The CDR3 consists of 15 residues. Germline assignment: CDR1 MNHEY and CDR2 SVGAGI. The CDR3 loop is CASSYSVGRVYEQYF. CDR3 DNA sequence: TGTGCCAGCAGTTACTCGGTTGGCAGAGTCTACGAGCAGTACTTC.

A remark on this clone: The junction differs from germline at one of its ends, possibly a read error. The rearrangement links TRBV2 to TRBJ2-5; D might be TRBD2 (8 bases). The CDR3 has 16 amino acids. CDR1 SNHLY and CDR2 FYNNEI come from the germline V gene. DNA for the CDR3: TGTGCCAGCAGCGAAGGGGGCGGGGGGTACCAAGAGACCCAGTACTTC. Its translation: CASSEGGGGYQETQYF.

The CDR3 DNA reads as TGTGCCATCAGGAGGGACGCGAGGGATCAAGAGACCCAGTACTTC. It is translated as CAIRRDARDQETQYF. This chain joins TRBV10-3 and TRBJ2-5; D might be TRBD1 or TRBD2, each matching 5 bases. Germline values: CDR1 ENHRY, CDR2 SYGVKD. This CDR3 is 15 amino acids long. V was shortened by 6 bases and J by 2 bases, with 16 bases between the two germline ends.

The chain recombines TRBV7-9 with TRBJ1-3; D unclear. V lost 0 bases, J lost 2 bases, and 5 bases lay in between. Germline V lookup: CDR1 SEHNR, CDR2 FQNEAQ (reference sequence). The length of the CDR3 is 14 residues. The CDR3 protein is CASSLAVPGNTIYF. The DNA for the CDR3 is TGTGCCAGCAGCTTAGCCGTCCCTGGAAACACCATATATTTT.

J is TRBJ2-3 and V is TRBV3-1 (or the pseudogene TRBV3-2); 10 nucleotides match TRBD2. Germline CDR1 and CDR2: LGHDT and YNNKEL (reference sequence). V lost 4 bases and J lost 1; bases outside the gene matches: 5. The CDR3 spans 16 residues. In nucleotides, the CDR3 is TGTGCCAGCAGCCGGCTAGCGGGGGCCCGCACAGATACGCAGTATTTT. This sequence encodes CASSRLAGARTDTQYF.

The CDR3 is CASSIQGAFRSGNTIYF. For the CDR3, the DNA is TGCGCCAGCAGCATACAGGGGGCTTTCCGCTCTGGAAACACCATATATTTT. J is TRBJ1-3 and V is TRBV23-1; the match to TRBD1 covers 9 bases. TRBV23-1 carries the ORF label, with uncertain function. V shed 6 bases and J 0 bases; nucleotides not matched to a gene: 9. The CDR3 runs to 17 residues.

J is TRBJ2-1 and V is TRBV2; D is unresolved. V was trimmed by 7 bases and J by 8 bases, leaving 9 bases between them. The germline V gene has CDR1 SNHLY and CDR2 FYNNEI. CDR3 length: 11 amino acids. The CDR3 protein is CASTGIDEQFF. The DNA for the CDR3 is TGTGCCAGCACAGGTATCGATGAGCAGTTCTTC.

This chain links TRBV16 with TRBJ1-6, with 12 nucleotides matching TRBD1. CDR1 and CDR2 (germline): KGHSY, FQNENV. V lost 4 bases, J lost 7 bases, and 5 bases stayed unmatched. This CDR3 contains 16 residues. The CDR3 reads CASSLSGQGANSPLHF. As DNA, the CDR3 is TGTGCCAGCAGCCTTTCGGGACAGGGGGCGAATTCACCCCTCCACTTT.

The chain is built from TRBV20-1 and TRBJ2-3; 9 bases fit TRBD2. This CDR3 comprises 15 residues. The trim removed 3 bases at V and 3 bases at J, leaving 7 bases unmatched. Germline loops: CDR1 DFQATT, CDR2 SNEGSKA (reference sequence). This CDR3 is CSASLAGSLTDTQYF. Here the CDR3 DNA reads TGCAGTGCTAGTCTAGCGGGGAGCCTAACAGATACGCAGTATTTT.

This chain links TRBV20-1 with TRBJ2-2, with D unresolved. In germline, CDR1 is DFQATT, CDR2 SNEGSKA (reference sequence). The V and J ends lost 0 bases and 7 bases respectively, with 3 bases between them. The CDR3 length is 11 residues. The CDR3 sequence: CSARDVGELFF. The CDR3, as DNA: TGCAGTGCTAGAGATGTCGGGGAGCTGTTTTTT.

This rearrangement joins TRBV6-5 to TRBJ2-7, with 9 bases lining up with TRBD2. The CDR3 totals 15 residues. J gave up 7 bases and V 7 bases, and 14 bases lay outside the gene matches. Germline loops: CDR1 MNHEY, CDR2 SVGAGI. This chain's CDR3 is CASTNRGSGGREQYF. CDR3 coding DNA: TGTGCCAGCACCAACCGAGGGAGCGGGGGGAGGGAGCAGTACTTC.

The chain carries TRBV6-5 and TRBJ2-7, with TRBD2 matching over 8 bases. After removal of 5 bases from V and 3 bases from J, the junction contained 3 bases not matched to a gene. CDR1 is MNHEY and CDR2 is SVGAGI in the germline V gene. The CDR3 is made up of 13 amino acids. The CDR3 DNA is TGTGCCAGCAGTCCAGCGGGGGACTACGAGCAGTACTTC. This sequence encodes CASSPAGDYEQYF.

The V and J genes are TRBV7-9 and TRBJ2-3; unclear D gene. This CDR3 contains 16 residues. Trimming took off 6 bases at V and 0 bases at J, with 16 bases between the two ends. CDR1 and CDR2 from the germline V gene are SEHNR and FQNEAQ (reference sequence). The CDR3 DNA reads TGTGCCAGCAGTTCAGACCTGGTCCCTAGCACAGATACGCAGTATTTT. This codes for CASSSDLVPSTDTQYF.

The chain recombines TRBV2 with TRBJ1-1; D is undetermined. In germline, CDR1 is SNHLY, CDR2 FYNNEI. The CDR3 is 13 residues long. V was cut by 6 bases and J by 3 bases, with 11 bases left in between. CDR3 nucleotide sequence: TGTGCCAGCAGGACGGGCGGCTACACTGAAGCTTTCTTT. Translated, it gives CASRTGGYTEAFF.

The V call is TRBV7-8, the J call TRBJ2-7, with a weak D call TRBD1 (6 bases). Trimming shortened V by 3 bases and J by 2 bases, and 11 bases separated the two germline ends. Germline V gene sequence: CDR1 SGHVS, CDR2 FQNEAQ. The length of the CDR3 is 14 residues. CDR3 coding DNA: TGTGCCAGCAGCTTCGGGCAGGGGCCCTACGAGCAGTACTTC. This codes for CASSFGQGPYEQYF.

The chain recombines TRBV7-8 with TRBJ1-1; 8 bases are a match to TRBD1. J was trimmed by 8 bases and V by 4 bases; bases with no gene match: 3. Germline V gives CDR1 SGHVS, CDR2 FQNEAQ. The CDR3 sequence is 12 residues long. CDR3 sequence (DNA): TGTGCCAGCAGCTCCAGGGGGCCCGAAGCTTTCTTT. It is translated as CASSSRGPEAFF.

This clone was counted a single time. V usage is TRBV3-1 (or the pseudogene TRBV3-2) and J usage is TRBJ1-3; the D gene is possibly TRBD1 (5 bases). V gave up 1 base and J gave up 0 bases, with 13 bases separating them. Germline lookup yields CDR1 LGHDT and CDR2 YNNKEL (reference sequence). The CDR3 loop spans 17 amino acids. This CDR3 reads CASSQGDGSNSGNTIYF. The CDR3 region has the DNA TGTGCCAGCAGCCAAGGGGACGGGTCAAACTCTGGAAACACCATATATTTT.